These T cell receptor beta chains were read from a single sample in a study of T cell responses to AZD1222 COVID-19 vaccine. The table came from immunoSEQ multiplex PCR; TCRdb's copy has only in-frame clones and leaves some out. This table holds roughly 120,000 clones, more than 80% found once. This specimen consisted of peripheral blood, obtained 28 days after the second AZD1222 dose. The receptors shown here come from an adult who received the AZD1222 COVID-19 vaccine. CDR3s include the opening cysteine and the closing phenylalanine or tryptophan. The D gene is left open where the match is weak. Rows give clone size only sometimes, using once, few, many, or a class for an expanded clone.

v_call: TRBV6-5; j_call: TRBJ1-3; d_call: .; clone_size: .; cdr3_aa: CASVQQTVPETTIYF; cdr3_nt: TGTGCCAGCGTGCAGCAGACTGTCCCAGAGACGACCATATATTTT
v_call: TRBV2; j_call: TRBJ1-5; d_call: TRBD1; clone_size: .; cdr3_aa: CASSEIGQGWDQPQHF; cdr3_nt: TGTGCCAGCAGTGAGATTGGACAGGGGTGGGATCAGCCCCAGCATTTT
v_call: TRBV12-3/TRBV12-4; j_call: TRBJ1-2; d_call: .; clone_size: once; cdr3_aa: CASSLGSNYGYTF; cdr3_nt: TGTGCCAGCAGTTTAGGATCCAACTATGGCTACACCTTC
v_call: TRBV5-6; j_call: TRBJ2-7; d_call: .; clone_size: .; cdr3_aa: CASRSANSYEQYF; cdr3_nt: TGTGCCAGCAGATCCGCCAACTCCTACGAGCAGTACTTC
v_call: TRBV19; j_call: TRBJ1-1; d_call: .; clone_size: .; cdr3_aa: CASSMYSEAFF; cdr3_nt: TGTGCCAGTAGTATGTATTCTGAAGCTTTCTTT
v_call: TRBV5-1; j_call: TRBJ1-1; d_call: .; clone_size: .; cdr3_aa: CASSSLGGGNTEAFF; cdr3_nt: TGCGCCAGCTCATCGCTGGGAGGGGGGAACACTGAAGCTTTCTTT
v_call: TRBV18; j_call: TRBJ1-3; d_call: .; clone_size: .; cdr3_aa: CASSPGLTSGNTIYF; cdr3_nt: TGTGCCAGCTCACCTGGTCTGACGTCTGGAAACACCATATATTTT
v_call: TRBV4-1; j_call: TRBJ2-7; d_call: TRBD1; clone_size: few; cdr3_aa: CASSHRTGESYEQYF; cdr3_nt: TGCGCCAGCAGCCACAGGACAGGGGAAAGTTACGAGCAGTACTTC
v_call: TRBV2; j_call: TRBJ2-7; d_call: .; clone_size: .; cdr3_aa: CASNRDLASYEQYF; cdr3_nt: TGTGCCAGCAACCGGGACTTGGCCTCCTACGAGCAGTACTTC
v_call: TRBV6-6; j_call: TRBJ2-1; d_call: TRBD2; clone_size: .; cdr3_aa: CASSSLADSYNEQFF; cdr3_nt: TGTGCCAGCAGTTCGCTAGCGGACTCCTACAATGAGCAGTTCTTC
v_call: TRBV7-6; j_call: TRBJ2-7; d_call: .; clone_size: .; cdr3_aa: CASSTGKDSFSYEQYF; cdr3_nt: TGTGCCAGCAGCACCGGGAAGGACAGCTTTTCCTACGAGCAGTACTTC
v_call: TRBV5-8; j_call: TRBJ2-2; d_call: .; clone_size: .; cdr3_aa: CASSLVVGYTGELFF; cdr3_nt: TGTGCCAGCAGCTTGGTTGTCGGCTACACCGGGGAGCTGTTTTTT
v_call: TRBV5-1; j_call: TRBJ1-3; d_call: .; clone_size: .; cdr3_aa: CASSLNPRDAGNTIYF; cdr3_nt: TGCGCCAGCAGTTTAAATCCGCGGGACGCTGGAAACACCATATATTTT
v_call: TRBV9; j_call: TRBJ1-6; d_call: .; clone_size: .; cdr3_aa: CASSVEGGWNSPLHF; cdr3_nt: TGTGCCAGCAGCGTAGAAGGGGGGTGGAATTCACCCCTCCACTTT
v_call: TRBV27; j_call: TRBJ2-2; d_call: .; clone_size: .; cdr3_aa: CASTRHGKGGNTGELFF; cdr3_nt: TGTGCCAGCACCCGACACGGGAAGGGGGGGAACACCGGGGAGCTGTTTTTT
v_call: TRBV30; j_call: TRBJ1-1; d_call: .; clone_size: .; cdr3_aa: CAWNGEAGFMNTEAFF; cdr3_nt: TGTGCCTGGAATGGGGAAGCGGGGTTCATGAACACTGAAGCTTTCTTT
v_call: TRBV6-5; j_call: TRBJ2-5; d_call: TRBD1; clone_size: .; cdr3_aa: CASTPPGQGGETQYF; cdr3_nt: TGTGCCAGCACCCCGCCGGGACAGGGAGGGGAGACCCAGTACTTC
v_call: TRBV29-1; j_call: TRBJ1-2; d_call: .; clone_size: .; cdr3_aa: CSVGTQSYGYTF; cdr3_nt: TGCAGCGTTGGGACTCAGAGCTATGGCTACACCTTC
v_call: TRBV11-3; j_call: TRBJ2-7; d_call: .; clone_size: .; cdr3_aa: CASSLAGDPSYEQYF; cdr3_nt: TGTGCCAGCAGCTTAGCGGGGGACCCCTCCTACGAGCAGTACTTC
v_call: TRBV12-3/TRBV12-4; j_call: TRBJ2-2; d_call: .; clone_size: .; cdr3_aa: CASSITGELFF; cdr3_nt: TGTGCCAGCAGTATCACCGGGGAGCTGTTTTTT
v_call: TRBV11-2; j_call: TRBJ1-4; d_call: .; clone_size: once; cdr3_aa: CASSGRLGNEKLFF; cdr3_nt: TGTGCCAGCAGCGGGCGATTGGGTAATGAAAAACTGTTTTTT
v_call: TRBV7-9; j_call: TRBJ2-5; d_call: TRBD2; clone_size: .; cdr3_aa: CASSLAQGSGETQYF; cdr3_nt: TGTGCCAGCAGCTTAGCGCAAGGTAGCGGGGAGACCCAGTACTTC
v_call: TRBV18; j_call: TRBJ1-2; d_call: .; clone_size: .; cdr3_aa: CASSLDTTYGYTF; cdr3_nt: TGTGCCAGCTCACTAGACACTACCTATGGCTACACCTTC
v_call: TRBV28; j_call: TRBJ1-4; d_call: .; clone_size: .; cdr3_aa: CASSLREIGGGKLFF; cdr3_nt: TGTGCCAGCAGTTTAAGGGAGATAGGGGGAGGGAAACTGTTTTTT
v_call: TRBV19; j_call: TRBJ1-4; d_call: TRBD1; clone_size: .; cdr3_aa: CASSISDRKGEKLFF; cdr3_nt: TGTGCCAGTAGTATTTCGGACAGGAAGGGAGAAAAACTGTTTTTT
v_call: TRBV7-9; j_call: TRBJ1-6; d_call: .; clone_size: .; cdr3_aa: CASSRGQNNSPLHF; cdr3_nt: TGTGCCAGCAGCCGAGGACAGAATAATTCACCCCTCCACTTT
v_call: TRBV18; j_call: TRBJ2-7; d_call: .; clone_size: .; cdr3_aa: CASSPGGQTYEQYF; cdr3_nt: TGTGCCAGCTCACCCGGGGGACAGACCTACGAGCAGTACTTC
v_call: TRBV6-1; j_call: TRBJ1-6; d_call: .; clone_size: .; cdr3_aa: CASSSSLRDSPLHF; cdr3_nt: TGTGCCAGCAGTTCATCTTTACGCGATTCACCCCTCCACTTT
v_call: TRBV3-1/TRBV3-2; j_call: TRBJ1-6; d_call: .; clone_size: .; cdr3_aa: CASTGFTYNSPLHF; cdr3_nt: TGTGCCAGTACAGGGTTCACCTATAATTCACCCCTCCACTTT
v_call: TRBV3-1/TRBV3-2; j_call: TRBJ1-5; d_call: .; clone_size: once; cdr3_aa: CASSQGQEGFDGDQPQHF; cdr3_nt: TGTGCCAGCAGCCAAGGCCAAGAGGGGTTTGACGGAGATCAGCCCCAGCATTTT
v_call: TRBV4-1; j_call: TRBJ1-6; d_call: .; clone_size: .; cdr3_aa: CASSEVVGVRSYNSPLHF; cdr3_nt: TGCGCCAGCAGCGAAGTCGTGGGGGTGAGGTCCTATAATTCACCCCTCCACTTT
v_call: TRBV7-2; j_call: TRBJ2-5; d_call: .; clone_size: .; cdr3_aa: CASSSQGGVGSETQYF; cdr3_nt: TGTGCCAGCAGCTCGCAAGGGGGGGTGGGTAGTGAGACCCAGTACTTC
v_call: TRBV11-2; j_call: TRBJ1-1; d_call: .; clone_size: .; cdr3_aa: CASVQTDRNTEAFF; cdr3_nt: TGTGCCAGCGTACAGACAGACCGGAACACTGAAGCTTTCTTT
v_call: TRBV4-1; j_call: TRBJ1-3; d_call: .; clone_size: .; cdr3_aa: CASSQQTGSGNTIYF; cdr3_nt: TGCGCCAGCAGCCAACAGACAGGCTCTGGAAACACCATATATTTT
v_call: TRBV2; j_call: TRBJ1-6; d_call: TRBD1; clone_size: .; cdr3_aa: CASSRTGDNSPLHF; cdr3_nt: TGTGCCAGCAGCCGGACAGGCGATAATTCACCCCTCCACTTT
v_call: TRBV4-2; j_call: TRBJ1-1; d_call: .; clone_size: .; cdr3_aa: CASSQDPSLNTEAFF; cdr3_nt: TGTGCCAGCAGCCAAGATCCCAGCCTGAACACTGAAGCTTTCTTT
v_call: TRBV19; j_call: TRBJ1-5; d_call: .; clone_size: once; cdr3_aa: CASSPPGGPRKNSNQPQHF; cdr3_nt: TGTGCCAGTAGTCCCCCTGGGGGGCCCCGGAAAAATAGCAATCAGCCCCAGCATTTT
v_call: TRBV5-4; j_call: TRBJ2-3; d_call: .; clone_size: .; cdr3_aa: CASSSTLRGLQGDTQYF; cdr3_nt: TGTGCCAGCAGCTCCACACTTCGAGGGTTACAAGGAGATACGCAGTATTTT
v_call: TRBV30; j_call: TRBJ1-6; d_call: .; clone_size: .; cdr3_aa: CAWGHEGGSPLHF; cdr3_nt: TGTGCCTGGGGCCACGAGGGTGGTTCACCCCTCCACTTT
v_call: TRBV5-4; j_call: TRBJ1-1; d_call: TRBD1; clone_size: .; cdr3_aa: CASSLRTGTVTEAFF; cdr3_nt: TGTGCCAGCAGCTTAAGGACAGGCACAGTCACTGAAGCTTTCTTT
v_call: TRBV7-9; j_call: TRBJ2-7; d_call: .; clone_size: .; cdr3_aa: CASSRMAAASYEQYF; cdr3_nt: TGTGCCAGCAGCCGCATGGCGGCGGCCTCCTACGAGCAGTACTTC
v_call: TRBV25-1; j_call: TRBJ1-1; d_call: .; clone_size: .; cdr3_aa: CASSTSMNTEAFF; cdr3_nt: TGTGCCAGCAGTACATCCATGAACACTGAAGCTTTCTTT
v_call: TRBV28; j_call: TRBJ1-1; d_call: .; clone_size: .; cdr3_aa: CASTLGSNTEAFF; cdr3_nt: TGTGCCAGCACCCTTGGTAGTAACACTGAAGCTTTCTTT
v_call: TRBV7-2; j_call: TRBJ1-3; d_call: .; clone_size: .; cdr3_aa: CASSYPVGSDNSGNTIYF; cdr3_nt: TGTGCCAGCAGCTACCCGGTCGGCAGTGACAACTCTGGAAACACCATATATTTT
v_call: TRBV7-9; j_call: TRBJ1-3; d_call: TRBD1; clone_size: .; cdr3_aa: CASSLGTDHTIYF; cdr3_nt: TGTGCCAGCAGCTTGGGGACAGACCACACCATATATTTT
v_call: TRBV3-1/TRBV3-2; j_call: TRBJ1-6; d_call: TRBD1; clone_size: .; cdr3_aa: CASSQVPGGNNSPLHF; cdr3_nt: TGTGCCAGCAGCCAAGTTCCAGGGGGCAATAATTCACCCCTCCACTTT
v_call: TRBV28; j_call: TRBJ1-4; d_call: .; clone_size: .; cdr3_aa: CASSLGATNEKLFF; cdr3_nt: TGTGCCAGCAGCCTCGGTGCAACTAATGAAAAACTGTTTTTT
v_call: TRBV4-1; j_call: TRBJ1-2; d_call: .; clone_size: .; cdr3_aa: CASSQEGNTPVGGYTF; cdr3_nt: TGCGCCAGCAGCCAAGAGGGTAACACCCCGGTTGGTGGCTACACCTTC
v_call: TRBV7-6; j_call: TRBJ2-3; d_call: .; clone_size: .; cdr3_aa: CASSPRTDTQYF; cdr3_nt: TGTGCCAGCAGCCCACGGACAGATACGCAGTATTTT
v_call: TRBV6-5; j_call: TRBJ1-6; d_call: .; clone_size: .; cdr3_aa: CARGEGGSPLHF; cdr3_nt: TGTGCCAGGGGGGAGGGAGGTTCACCCCTCCACTTT
v_call: TRBV4-1; j_call: TRBJ1-5; d_call: .; clone_size: .; cdr3_aa: CASSQVGTPSSNQPQHF; cdr3_nt: TGCGCCAGCAGCCAAGTGGGTACGCCGAGTAGCAATCAGCCCCAGCATTTT
v_call: TRBV29-1; j_call: TRBJ2-5; d_call: .; clone_size: .; cdr3_aa: CSVDLGVPGPQKTQYF; cdr3_nt: TGCAGCGTTGACTTGGGGGTCCCGGGACCTCAGAAGACCCAGTACTTC